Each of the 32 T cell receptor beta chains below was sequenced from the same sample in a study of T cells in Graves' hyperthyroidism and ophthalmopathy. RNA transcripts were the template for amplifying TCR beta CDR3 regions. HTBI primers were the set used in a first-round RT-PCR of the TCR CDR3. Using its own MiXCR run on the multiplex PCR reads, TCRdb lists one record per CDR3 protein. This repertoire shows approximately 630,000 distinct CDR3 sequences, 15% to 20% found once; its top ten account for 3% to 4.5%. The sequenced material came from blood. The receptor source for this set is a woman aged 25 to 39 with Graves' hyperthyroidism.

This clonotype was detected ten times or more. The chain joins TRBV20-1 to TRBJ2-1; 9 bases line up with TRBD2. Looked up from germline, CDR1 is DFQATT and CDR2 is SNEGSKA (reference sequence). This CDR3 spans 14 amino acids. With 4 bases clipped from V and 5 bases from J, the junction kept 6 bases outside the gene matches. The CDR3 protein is CSAMLAGRHNEQFF. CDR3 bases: TGCAGTGCTATGCTAGCGGGACGTCACAATGAGCAGTTCTTC.

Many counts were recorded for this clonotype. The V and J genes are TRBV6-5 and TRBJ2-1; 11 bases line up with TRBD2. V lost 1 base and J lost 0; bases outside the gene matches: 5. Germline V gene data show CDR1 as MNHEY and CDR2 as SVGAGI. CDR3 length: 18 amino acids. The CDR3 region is CASSYLGLAARSYNEQFF. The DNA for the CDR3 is TGTGCCAGCAGTTACTTGGGACTAGCGGCCCGCTCCTACAATGAGCAGTTCTTC.

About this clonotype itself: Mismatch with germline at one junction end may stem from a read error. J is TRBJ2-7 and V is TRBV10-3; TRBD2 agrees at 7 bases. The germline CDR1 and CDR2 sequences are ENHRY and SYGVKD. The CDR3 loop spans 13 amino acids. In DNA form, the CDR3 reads TGTGCCATCAGTGATACGCGGGACTACGAACAGTACTTC. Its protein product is CAISDTRDYEQYF.

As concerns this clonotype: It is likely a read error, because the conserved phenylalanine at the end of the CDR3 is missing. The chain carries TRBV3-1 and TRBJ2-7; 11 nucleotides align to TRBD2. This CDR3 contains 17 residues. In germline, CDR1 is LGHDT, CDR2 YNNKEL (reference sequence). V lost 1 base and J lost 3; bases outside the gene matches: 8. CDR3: CASSQGAALAGVYEQYL. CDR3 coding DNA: TGTGCCAGCAGCCAAGGGGCAGCACTAGCGGGAGTCTACGAGCAGTACCTC.

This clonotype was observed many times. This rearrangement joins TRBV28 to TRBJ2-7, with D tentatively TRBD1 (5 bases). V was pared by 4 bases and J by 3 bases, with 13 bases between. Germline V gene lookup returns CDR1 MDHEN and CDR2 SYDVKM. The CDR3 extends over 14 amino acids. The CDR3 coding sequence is TGTGCCAGCAGTTCCCCCGCGACAGACTACGAGCAGTACTTC. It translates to CASSSPATDYEQYF. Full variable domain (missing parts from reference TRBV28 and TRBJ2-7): DVKVTQSSRYLVKRTGEKVFLECVQDMDHENMFWYRQDPGLGLRLIYFSYDVKMKEKGDIPEGYSVSREKKERFSLILESASTNQTSMYLCASSSPATDYEQYFGPGTRLTVT.

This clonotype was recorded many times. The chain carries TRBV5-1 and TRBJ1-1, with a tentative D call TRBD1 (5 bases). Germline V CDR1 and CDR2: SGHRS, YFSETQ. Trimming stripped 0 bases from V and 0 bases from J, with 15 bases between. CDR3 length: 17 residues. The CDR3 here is CASSLAVVRAMNTEAFF. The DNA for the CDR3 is TGCGCCAGCAGCTTGGCCGTCGTCAGGGCGATGAACACTGAAGCTTTCTTT.

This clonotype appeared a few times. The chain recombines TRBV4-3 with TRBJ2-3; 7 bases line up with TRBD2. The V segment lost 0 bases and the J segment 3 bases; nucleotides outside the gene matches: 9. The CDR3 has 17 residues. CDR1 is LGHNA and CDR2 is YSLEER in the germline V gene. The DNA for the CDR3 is TGCGCCAGCAGCCAAGATCGTAAGGGAGGGCCGACAGATACGCAGTATTTT. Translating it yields CASSQDRKGGPTDTQYF.

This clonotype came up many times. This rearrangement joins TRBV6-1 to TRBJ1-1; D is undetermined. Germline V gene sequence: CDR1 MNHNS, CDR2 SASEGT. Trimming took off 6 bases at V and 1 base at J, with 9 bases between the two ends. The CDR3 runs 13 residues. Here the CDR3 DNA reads TGTGCCAGCAGCAGAAAGACGAACACTGAAGCTTTCTTT. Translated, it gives CASSRKTNTEAFF.

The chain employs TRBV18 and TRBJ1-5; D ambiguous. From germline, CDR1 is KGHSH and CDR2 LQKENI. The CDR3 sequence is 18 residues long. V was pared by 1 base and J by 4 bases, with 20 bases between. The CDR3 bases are TGTGCCAGCTCACCACGGTCTCAAGAGGGAGGTAGGAATCAGCCCCAGCATTTT. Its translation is CASSPRSQEGGRNQPQHF.

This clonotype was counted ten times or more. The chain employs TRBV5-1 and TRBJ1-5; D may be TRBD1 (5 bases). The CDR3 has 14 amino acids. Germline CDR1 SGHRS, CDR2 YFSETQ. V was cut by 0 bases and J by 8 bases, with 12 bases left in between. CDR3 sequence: CASSLEGLGEPQHF. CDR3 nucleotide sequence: TGCGCCAGCAGCTTGGAGGGGCTAGGGGAGCCCCAGCATTTT.

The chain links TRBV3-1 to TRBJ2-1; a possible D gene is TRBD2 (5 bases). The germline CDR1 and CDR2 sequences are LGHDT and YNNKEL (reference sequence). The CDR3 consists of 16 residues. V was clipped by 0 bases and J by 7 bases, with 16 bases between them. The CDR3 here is CASSQDYGGGSNEQFF. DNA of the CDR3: TGTGCCAGCAGCCAAGATTATGGAGGAGGTAGTAATGAGCAGTTCTTC.

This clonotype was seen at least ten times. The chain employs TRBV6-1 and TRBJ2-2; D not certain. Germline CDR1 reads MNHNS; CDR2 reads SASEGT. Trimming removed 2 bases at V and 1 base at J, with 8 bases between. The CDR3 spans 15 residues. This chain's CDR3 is CASSEWLRNTGELFF. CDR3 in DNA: TGTGCCAGCAGTGAATGGTTGCGGAACACCGGGGAGCTGTTTTTT.

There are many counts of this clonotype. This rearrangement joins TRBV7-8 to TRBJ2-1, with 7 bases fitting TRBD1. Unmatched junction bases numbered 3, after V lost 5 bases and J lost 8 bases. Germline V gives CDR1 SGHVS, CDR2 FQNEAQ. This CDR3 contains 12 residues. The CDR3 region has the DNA TGTGCCAGCAGCGGACAGGCGTATGAGCAGTTCTTC. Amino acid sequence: CASSGQAYEQFF.

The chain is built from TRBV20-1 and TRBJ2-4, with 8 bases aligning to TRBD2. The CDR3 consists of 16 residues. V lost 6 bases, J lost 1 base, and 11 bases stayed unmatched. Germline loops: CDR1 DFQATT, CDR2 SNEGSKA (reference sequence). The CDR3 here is CSASTSGSAAKNIQYF. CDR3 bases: TGCAGTGCAAGCACTAGCGGTTCGGCGGCCAAAAACATTCAGTACTTC.

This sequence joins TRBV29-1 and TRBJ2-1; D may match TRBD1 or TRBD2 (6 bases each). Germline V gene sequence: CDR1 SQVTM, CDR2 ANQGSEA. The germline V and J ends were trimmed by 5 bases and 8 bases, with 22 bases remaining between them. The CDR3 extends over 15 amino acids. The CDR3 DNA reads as TGCAGCGTTCCCCCGAGTGCAGGGGAGGAGGATGAGCAGTTCTTC. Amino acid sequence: CSVPPSAGEEDEQFF.

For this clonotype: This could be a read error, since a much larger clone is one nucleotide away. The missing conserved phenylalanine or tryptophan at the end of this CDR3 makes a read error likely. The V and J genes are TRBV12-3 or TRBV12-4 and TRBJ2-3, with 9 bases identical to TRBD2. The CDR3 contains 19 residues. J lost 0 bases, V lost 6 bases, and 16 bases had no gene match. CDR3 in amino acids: CASSTSVPSGESSTDTQYS. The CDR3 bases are TGTGCCAGCAGCACTAGCGTCCCTAGCGGGGAGTCTAGCACAGATACGCAGTATTCT.

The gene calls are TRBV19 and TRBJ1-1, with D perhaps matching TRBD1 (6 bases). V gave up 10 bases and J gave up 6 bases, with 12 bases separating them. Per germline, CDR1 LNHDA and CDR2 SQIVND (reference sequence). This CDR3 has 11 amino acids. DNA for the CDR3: TGTGCCACCAAACAGGGATCTGAAGCTTTCTTT. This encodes CATKQGSEAFF.

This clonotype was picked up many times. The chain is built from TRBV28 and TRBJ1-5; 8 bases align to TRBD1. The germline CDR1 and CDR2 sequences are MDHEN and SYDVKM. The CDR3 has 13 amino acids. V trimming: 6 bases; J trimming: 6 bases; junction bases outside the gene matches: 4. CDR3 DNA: TGTGCCAGCAGCCTACAGGGGGGTCAGCCCCAGCATTTT. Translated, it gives CASSLQGGQPQHF.

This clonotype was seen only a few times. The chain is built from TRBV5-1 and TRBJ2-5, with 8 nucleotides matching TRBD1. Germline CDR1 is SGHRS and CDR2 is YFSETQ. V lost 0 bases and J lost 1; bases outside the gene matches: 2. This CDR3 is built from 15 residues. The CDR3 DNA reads TGCGCCAGCAGCTTGGCGGGACAGGCCCAAGAGACCCAGTACTTC. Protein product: CASSLAGQAQETQYF.

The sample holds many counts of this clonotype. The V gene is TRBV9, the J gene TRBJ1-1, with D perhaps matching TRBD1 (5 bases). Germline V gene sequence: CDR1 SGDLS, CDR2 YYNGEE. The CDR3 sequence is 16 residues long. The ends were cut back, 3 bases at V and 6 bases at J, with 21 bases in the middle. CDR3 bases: TGTGCCAGCAGCGAGGATTGGGGACTAGGGACTTCTGAAGCTTTCTTT. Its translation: CASSEDWGLGTSEAFF.

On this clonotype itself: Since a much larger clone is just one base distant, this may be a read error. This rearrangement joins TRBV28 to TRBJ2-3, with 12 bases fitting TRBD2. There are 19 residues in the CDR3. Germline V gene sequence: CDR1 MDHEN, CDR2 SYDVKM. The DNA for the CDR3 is TGTGTCAGCAGTTACCTACTAGCGGGAGGACGTCATAGCACAGATACGCAGTATTTT. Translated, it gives CVSSYLLAGGRHSTDTQYF.

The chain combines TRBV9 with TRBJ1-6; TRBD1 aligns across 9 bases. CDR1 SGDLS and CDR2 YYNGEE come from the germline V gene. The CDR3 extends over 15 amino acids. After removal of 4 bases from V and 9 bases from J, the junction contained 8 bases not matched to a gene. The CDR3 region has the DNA TGTGCCAGCAGCCCAAGGACAGGGGCTATTTCACCCCTCCACTTT. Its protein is CASSPRTGAISPLHF.

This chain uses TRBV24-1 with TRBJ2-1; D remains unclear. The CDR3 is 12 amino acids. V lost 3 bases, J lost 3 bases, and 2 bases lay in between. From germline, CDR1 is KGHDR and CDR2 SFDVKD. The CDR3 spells CATSDLYNEQFF. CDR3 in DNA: TGTGCCACCAGTGATCTCTACAATGAGCAGTTCTTC.

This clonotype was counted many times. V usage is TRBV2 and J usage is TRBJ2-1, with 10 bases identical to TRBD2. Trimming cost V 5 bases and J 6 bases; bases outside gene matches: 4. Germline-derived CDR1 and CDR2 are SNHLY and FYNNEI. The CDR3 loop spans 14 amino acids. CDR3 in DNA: TGTGCCAGCAGTCGGCTAGCGGGAGTCAATGAGCAGTTCTTC. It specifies CASSRLAGVNEQFF.

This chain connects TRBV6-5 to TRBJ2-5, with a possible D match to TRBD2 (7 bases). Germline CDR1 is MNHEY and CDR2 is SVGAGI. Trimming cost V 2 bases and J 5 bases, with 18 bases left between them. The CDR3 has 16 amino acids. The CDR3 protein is CASSYGGARRAETQYF. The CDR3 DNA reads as TGTGCCAGCAGTTACGGGGGGGCTCGGCGGGCGGAGACCCAGTACTTC.

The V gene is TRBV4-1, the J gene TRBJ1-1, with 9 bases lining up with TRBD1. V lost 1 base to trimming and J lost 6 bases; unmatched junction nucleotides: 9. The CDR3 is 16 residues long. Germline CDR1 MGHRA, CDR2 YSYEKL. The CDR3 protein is CASSQGDRVTSAEAFF. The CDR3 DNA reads TGCGCCAGCAGCCAAGGGGACAGGGTAACGAGTGCTGAAGCTTTCTTT.

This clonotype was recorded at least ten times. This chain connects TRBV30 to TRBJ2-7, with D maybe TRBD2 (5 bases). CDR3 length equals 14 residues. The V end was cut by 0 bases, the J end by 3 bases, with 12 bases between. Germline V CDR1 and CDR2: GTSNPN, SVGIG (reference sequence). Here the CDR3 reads CAWSVASSNYEQYF. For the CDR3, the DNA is TGTGCCTGGAGTGTAGCTAGCAGTAACTACGAGCAGTACTTC. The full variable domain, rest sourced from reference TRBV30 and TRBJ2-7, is SQTIHQWPATLVQPVGSPLSLECTVEGTSNPNLYWYRQAAGRGLQLLFYSVGIGQISSEVPQNLSASRPQDRQFILSSKKLLLSDSGFYLCAWSVASSNYEQYFGPGTRLTVT.

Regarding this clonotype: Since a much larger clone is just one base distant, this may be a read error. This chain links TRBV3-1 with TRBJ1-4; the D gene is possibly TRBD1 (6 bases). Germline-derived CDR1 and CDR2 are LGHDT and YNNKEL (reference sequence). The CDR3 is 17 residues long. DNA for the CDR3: TGTGCCCGCAGCCAACGCCAAACAGGGAAGGATCGGGAAAAACTGTTTTTT. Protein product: CARSQRQTGKDREKLFF.

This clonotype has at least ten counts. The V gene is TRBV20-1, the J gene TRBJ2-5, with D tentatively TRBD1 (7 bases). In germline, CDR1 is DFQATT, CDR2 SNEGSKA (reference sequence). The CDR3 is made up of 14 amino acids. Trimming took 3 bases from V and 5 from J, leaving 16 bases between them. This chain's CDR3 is CSASNDRAGETQYF. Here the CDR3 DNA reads TGCAGTGCTAGCAATGACAGGGCGGGGGAGACCCAGTACTTC.

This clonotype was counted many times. CDR3 residues: CSARDTGESSYEQYF. The CDR3 nucleotides are TGCAGTGCTAGAGATACGGGGGAGAGCTCCTACGAGCAGTACTTC. V and J are TRBV20-1 and TRBJ2-7; D is perhaps TRBD2 (6 bases). V lost 0 bases and J 0 bases, leaving 12 bases between the germline ends. Germline V gives CDR1 DFQATT, CDR2 SNEGSKA (reference sequence). The CDR3 spans 15 residues.

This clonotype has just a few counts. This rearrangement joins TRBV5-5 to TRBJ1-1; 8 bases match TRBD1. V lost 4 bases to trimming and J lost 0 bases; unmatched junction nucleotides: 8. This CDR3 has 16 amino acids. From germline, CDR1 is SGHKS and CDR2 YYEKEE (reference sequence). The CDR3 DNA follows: TGTGCCAGCAGCCCGCTAGGGACAGGTATGAACACTGAAGCTTTCTTT. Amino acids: CASSPLGTGMNTEAFF.

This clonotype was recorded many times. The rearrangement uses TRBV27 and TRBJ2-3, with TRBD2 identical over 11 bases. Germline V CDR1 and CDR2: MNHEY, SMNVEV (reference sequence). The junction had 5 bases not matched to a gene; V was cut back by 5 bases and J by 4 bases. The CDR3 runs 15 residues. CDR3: CASSVAGGPADTQYF. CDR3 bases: TGTGCCAGCAGTGTAGCGGGAGGGCCCGCAGATACGCAGTATTTT.